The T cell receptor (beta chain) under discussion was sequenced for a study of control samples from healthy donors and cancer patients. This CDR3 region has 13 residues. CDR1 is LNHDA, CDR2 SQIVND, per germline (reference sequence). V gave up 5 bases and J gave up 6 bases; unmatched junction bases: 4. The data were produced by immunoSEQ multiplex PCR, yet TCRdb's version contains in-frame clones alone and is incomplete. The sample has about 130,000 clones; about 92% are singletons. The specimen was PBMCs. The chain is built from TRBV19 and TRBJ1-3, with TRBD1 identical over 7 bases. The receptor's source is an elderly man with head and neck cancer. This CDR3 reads CASSVTGVNTIYF. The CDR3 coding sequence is TGTGCCAGTAGTGTTACAGGGGTAAACACCATATATTTT. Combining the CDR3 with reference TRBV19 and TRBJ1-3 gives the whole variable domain DGGITQSPKYLFRKEGQNVTLSCEQNLNHDAMYWYRQDPGQGLRLIYYSQIVNDFQKGDIAEGYSVSREKKESFPLTVTSAQKNPTAFYLCASSVTGVNTIYFGEGSWLTVV.